This T cell receptor (beta chain) was sequenced for a study of cytomegalovirus exposure and HLA in healthy donors. The CDR3 is 16 amino acids. Germline V lookup: CDR1 LGHNA, CDR2 YNFKEQ. The V segment lost 2 bases and the J segment 3 bases; nucleotides outside the gene matches: 5. Study results and limitations: For most subjects, TCR beta sequences were reported to predict HLA-A and HLA-B alleles with accuracy. The authors considered a cluster of highly shared sequence variants likely to be a sequencing artifact. According to an earlier analysis, most TCR beta V segments yielded productive rearrangements about 90% or about 30% of the time.

A remark on this clone: Its target is not known.

The PCR was carried out with 60 Vbeta primers and 13 Jbeta primers. In the authors' workflow: In a later analysis, some 80 million unique TCR beta chains included roughly 11 million shared by two or more donors. Sequencing was performed with immunoSEQ multiplex PCR; in TCRdb, only in-frame clones are kept and a portion is missing. The DNA was the basis for D and trimming; V, J and clone size are from that table. This sample yields over 150,000 clones, of which 82% are seen a single time; 0.098% belongs to the top ten. This chain joins TRBV4-2 and TRBJ2-7; 12 nucleotides agree with TRBD2. The material sequenced was PBMCs. The TCR originated in a boy between 2 and 10 years old in good health and CMV-seronegative. The CDR3 sequence: CASSQMLAGGDYEQYF. The CDR3 DNA sequence: TGTGCCAGCAGCCAAATGCTAGCGGGGGGGGACTACGAGCAGTACTTC.